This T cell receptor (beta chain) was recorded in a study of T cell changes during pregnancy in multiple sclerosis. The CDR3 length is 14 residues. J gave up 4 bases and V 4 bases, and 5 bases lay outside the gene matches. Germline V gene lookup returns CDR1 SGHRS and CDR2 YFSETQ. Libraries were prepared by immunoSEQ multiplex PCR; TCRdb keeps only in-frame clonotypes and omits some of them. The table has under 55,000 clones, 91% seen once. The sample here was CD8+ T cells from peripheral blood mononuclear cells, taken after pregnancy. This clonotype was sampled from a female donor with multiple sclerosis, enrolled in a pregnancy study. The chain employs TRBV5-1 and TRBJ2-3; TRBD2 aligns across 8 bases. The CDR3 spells CASSPLGGADTQYF. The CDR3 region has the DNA TGCGCCAGCAGCCCTCTCGGGGGGGCAGATACGCAGTATTTT.